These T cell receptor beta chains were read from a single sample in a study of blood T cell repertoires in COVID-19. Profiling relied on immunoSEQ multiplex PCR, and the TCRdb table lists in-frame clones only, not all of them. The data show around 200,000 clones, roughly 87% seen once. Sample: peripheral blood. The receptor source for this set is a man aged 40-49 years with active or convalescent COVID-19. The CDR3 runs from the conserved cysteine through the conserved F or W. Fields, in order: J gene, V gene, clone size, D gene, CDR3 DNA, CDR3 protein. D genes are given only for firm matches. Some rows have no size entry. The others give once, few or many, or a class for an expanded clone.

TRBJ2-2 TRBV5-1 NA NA TGCGCCAGCAGCCGCCGGAGCAGTGCGAACACCGGGGAGCTGTTTTTT CASSRRSSANTGELFF
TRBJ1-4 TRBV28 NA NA TGTGCCAGCAGTTCTGGGGGCCTTAATGAAAAACTGTTTTTT CASSSGGLNEKLFF
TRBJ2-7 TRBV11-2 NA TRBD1 TGTGCCAGCAGCTTAGGCGGACAGGGGACCTACGAGCAGTACTTC CASSLGGQGTYEQYF
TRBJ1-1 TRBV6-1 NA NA TGTGCCAGCAGTGAGGCTCCACCGGGGAGGATGAACACTGAAGCTTTCTTT CASSEAPPGRMNTEAFF
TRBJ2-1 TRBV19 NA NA TGTGCCAGTAGTTTAACTAGTTCCAATGAGCAGTTCTTC CASSLTSSNEQFF
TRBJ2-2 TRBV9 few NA TGTGCCAGCAGCGCCTTAGCGGTAAACACCGGGGAGCTGTTTTTT CASSALAVNTGELFF
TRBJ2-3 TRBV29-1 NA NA TGCAGCGCGCGGGTGGAACTTACAGATACGCAGTATTTT CSARVELTDTQYF
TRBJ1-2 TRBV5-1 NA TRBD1 TGCGCCAGCAGCTTGGTGACAGGGGATGGCTACACCTTC CASSLVTGDGYTF
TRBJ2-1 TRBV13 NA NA TGTGCCAGCAGCCATGGACAGTACAATGAGCAGTTCTTC CASSHGQYNEQFF
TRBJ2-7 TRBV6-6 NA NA TGTGCCAGCAGTTACTCGGGACTTACTACCTACGAGCAGTACTTC CASSYSGLTTYEQYF
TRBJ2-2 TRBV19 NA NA TGTGCCAGTGGAGGGTACGACACCGGGGAGCTGTTTTTT CASGGYDTGELFF
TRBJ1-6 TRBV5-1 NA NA TGCGCCAGCAGCTCCCTAGAACCCGGCGGACCCCTCCACTTT CASSSLEPGGPLHF
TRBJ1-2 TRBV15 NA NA TGTGCCACCGGGATTTCGACAGGAAGCTTTTTCTATGGCTACACCTTC CATGISTGSFFYGYTF
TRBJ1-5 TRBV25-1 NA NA TGTGCCAGCAGTGAACAGGGTCTAGGCAATCAGCCCCAGCATTTT CASSEQGLGNQPQHF
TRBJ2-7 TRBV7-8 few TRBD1 TGTGCCAGCAGCTTAACAGGGGGCGCTTCCGAGCAGTACTTC CASSLTGGASEQYF
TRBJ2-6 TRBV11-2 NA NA TGTGCCAGCAGGTTGGGTGGCCGAGGCTTCTCTGGGGCCAACGTCCTGACTTTC CASRLGGRGFSGANVLTF
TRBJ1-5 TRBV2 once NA TGTGCCAGCAGTGATTTGACAGGAAGGCAGCCCCAGCATTTT CASSDLTGRQPQHF
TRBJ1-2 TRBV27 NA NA TGTGCCAGCACCCTTCGACGGACTCTGGACTATGGCTACACCTTC CASTLRRTLDYGYTF
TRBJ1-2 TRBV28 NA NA TGTGCCAGCATACCCTGGCAGGACTCTTATAACTATGGCTACACCTTC CASIPWQDSYNYGYTF
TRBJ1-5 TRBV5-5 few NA TGTGCCAGCAGCTTTTATTTGGTGGCAGGAACGTATCAGCCCCAGCATTTT CASSFYLVAGTYQPQHF
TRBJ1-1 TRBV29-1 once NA TGCAGCGTTGACGCAGGCTATCGGACTGAAGCTTTCTTT CSVDAGYRTEAFF
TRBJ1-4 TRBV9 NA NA TGTGCCAGCAGCGGAGACGGGACATTTAATGAAAAACTGTTTTTT CASSGDGTFNEKLFF
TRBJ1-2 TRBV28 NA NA TGTGCTAGTAGACGGGACACACCTAGTAACTATGGCTACACCTTC CASRRDTPSNYGYTF
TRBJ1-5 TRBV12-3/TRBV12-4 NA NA TGTGCCAGCAGACTTAGCAATCAGCCCCAGCATTTT CASRLSNQPQHF
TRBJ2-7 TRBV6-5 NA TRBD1 TGTGCCAGCAGTTACTCGGGACAGCTCCACTTC CASSYSGQLHF
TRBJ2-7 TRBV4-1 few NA TGCGCCAGCAGCGCCGCCGGCGGGAAGGGCTACGAGCAGTACTTC CASSAAGGKGYEQYF
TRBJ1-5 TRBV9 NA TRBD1 TGTGCCAGCAGCGTAGACGGGACAGGTGGCAATCAGCCCCAGCATTTT CASSVDGTGGNQPQHF
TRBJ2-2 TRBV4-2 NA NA TGTGCCAGCAGCCAAGCCAGCGGCCTCTCCGGGGAGCTGTTTTTT CASSQASGLSGELFF
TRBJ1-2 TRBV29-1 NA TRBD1 TGCAGCGTTGACGGGACAGGCGCGGGAGGCTACACCTTC CSVDGTGAGGYTF
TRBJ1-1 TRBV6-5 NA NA TGTGCCAGCAGAACCAGACAAACGAACACTGAAGCTTTCTTT CASRTRQTNTEAFF
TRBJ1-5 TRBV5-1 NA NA TGCGCCAGCAGCTTACAGGGTGGCAATCAGCCCCAGCATTTT CASSLQGGNQPQHF
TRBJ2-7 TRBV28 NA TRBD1 TGTGCCAGCAGTTTATGGACAGGGTCTAGCTCCTACGAGCAGTACTTC CASSLWTGSSSYEQYF
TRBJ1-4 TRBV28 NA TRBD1 TGTGCCAGCAGACTAGGGACAGGGAGGCCAACTAATGAAAAACTGTTTTTT CASRLGTGRPTNEKLFF
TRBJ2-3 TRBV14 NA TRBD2 TGTGCCAGCAGCCATGGGACTAGCGGGGGATTCACAGATACGCAGTATTTT CASSHGTSGGFTDTQYF
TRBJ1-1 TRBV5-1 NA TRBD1 TGCGCCAGCAGCCCTTGGACAGGGTCCAACACTGAAGCTTTCTTT CASSPWTGSNTEAFF
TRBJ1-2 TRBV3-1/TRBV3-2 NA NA TGTGCCAGCAGCCAAGAACAGGGATCTACCTATGGCTACACCTTC CASSQEQGSTYGYTF
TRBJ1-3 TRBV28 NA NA TGTGCCAGCAGAGCGACGGGACTAAGCTCTGGAAACACCATATATTTT CASRATGLSSGNTIYF
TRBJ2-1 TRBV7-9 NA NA TGTGCCAGCAGCTCCCCGACAGGTTTGAGGAATGAGCAGTTCTTC CASSSPTGLRNEQFF
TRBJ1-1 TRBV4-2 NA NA TGTGCCAGCAGCCAAGATCGATATGAGATGACTGAAGCTTTCTTT CASSQDRYEMTEAFF
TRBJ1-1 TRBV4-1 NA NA TGCGCCAGCAGCCTCGGTTTTGCGGGCACTGAAGCTTTCTTT CASSLGFAGTEAFF
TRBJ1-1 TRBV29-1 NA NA TGCAGCGTTGAAACCGGGGTCAGAGCGAACACTGAAGCTTTCTTT CSVETGVRANTEAFF
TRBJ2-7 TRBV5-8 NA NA TGTGCCAGCAGCCTGGGACACATCAGATCCTACGAGCAGTACTTC CASSLGHIRSYEQYF
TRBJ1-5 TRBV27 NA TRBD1 TGTGCCAGCAGCCTGACAGGGAATAGCAATCAGCCCCAGCATTTT CASSLTGNSNQPQHF
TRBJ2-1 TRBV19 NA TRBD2 TGTGCCAGTAGTCACGTGACTAGCGGGGCATACAATGAGCAGTTCTTC CASSHVTSGAYNEQFF
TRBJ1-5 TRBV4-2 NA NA TGTGCCAGCAGCCCGAACCTTGGACAGCTAAATCAGCCCCAGCATTTT CASSPNLGQLNQPQHF
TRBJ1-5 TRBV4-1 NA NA TGCGCCAGCAGCCAAGCCCCAGGAAGCAATCAGCCCCAGCATTTT CASSQAPGSNQPQHF
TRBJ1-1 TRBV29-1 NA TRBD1 TGCAGCGTTGGATGGGGACAGGCCGGGGGAGCTTTCTTT CSVGWGQAGGAFF
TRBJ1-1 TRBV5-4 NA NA TGTGCCAGCAGCTTGACTGGGCAGGGGAACACTGAAGCTTTCTTT CASSLTGQGNTEAFF
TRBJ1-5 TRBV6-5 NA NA TGTGCCAGCCGACCGGCGGGGGGACTGAATCAGCCCCAGCATTTT CASRPAGGLNQPQHF
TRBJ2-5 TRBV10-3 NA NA TGTGCCATCAGTGAAATATCACAGGAAGAGACCCAGTACTTC CAISEISQEETQYF
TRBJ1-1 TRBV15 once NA TGTGCCACCAGCAGAAGACAGGTGACCAACACTGAAGCTTTCTTT CATSRRQVTNTEAFF
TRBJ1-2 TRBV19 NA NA TGTGCCAGTAGTTTTGATCAGGGTCGTAAGTATGGCTACACCTTC CASSFDQGRKYGYTF
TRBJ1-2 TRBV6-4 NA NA TGTGCCAGCAGTGACTCGAGAGGTACTGGCTACACCTTC CASSDSRGTGYTF
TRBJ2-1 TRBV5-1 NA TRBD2 TGCGCCAGCAGCTCAGGGACTAGCGGGAGGTTTGTCAATGAGCAGTTCTTC CASSSGTSGRFVNEQFF
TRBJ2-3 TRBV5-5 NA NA TGTGCCAGCAGCCCATTCACAGGGTCACCCACAGATACGCAGTATTTT CASSPFTGSPTDTQYF
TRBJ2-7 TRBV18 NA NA TGTGCCAGCTCTCCACTCCCCGGGACAAAGCGATTGTACGAGCAGTACTTC CASSPLPGTKRLYEQYF
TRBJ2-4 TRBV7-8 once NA TGTGCCAGCAGCTTAGAAGGGGTGGCCAAAAACATTCAGTACTTC CASSLEGVAKNIQYF
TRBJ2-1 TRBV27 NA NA TGTGCCAGCAGTTACATCAATGAGCAGTTCTTC CASSYINEQFF
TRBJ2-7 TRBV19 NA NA TGTGCCAGTAGTATAGGATTTAGGACAAGTCGCGTCGAGCAGTACTTC CASSIGFRTSRVEQYF